The rows below give T cell receptor beta chains drawn from one sample of a study of T cell responses to AZD1222 COVID-19 vaccine. TCRdb's table, derived via immunoSEQ multiplex PCR, lists solely in-frame clones and lacks some. Among some 170,000 clones listed, 90% were seen once. Sample: peripheral blood, taken 28 days after the second dose of the MenACWY control vaccine. Receptor source: an adult who received the MenACWY meningococcal vaccine as a control. Each CDR3 is given with its conserved first and last residue. D genes are given only for firm matches. Expanded clones are given a class, and other clones once, few, many or no size at all.

abundance | j_gene | v_gene | d_gene | CDR3aa | CDR3nt
. | TRBJ2-7 | TRBV2 | TRBD1 | CASRKQGAVDEQYF | TGTGCCAGCAGGAAACAGGGGGCTGTAGACGAGCAGTACTTC
once | TRBJ2-5 | TRBV5-4 | TRBD1 | CASSSAGTEETQYF | TGTGCCAGCAGCTCCGCCGGGACAGAAGAGACCCAGTACTTC
. | TRBJ2-3 | TRBV7-9 | . | CASSLARLTATDTQYF | TGTGCCAGCAGCTTAGCTCGGCTGACCGCCACAGATACGCAGTATTTT
. | TRBJ1-2 | TRBV28 | TRBD1 | CASSLRTGVNYGYTF | TGTGCCAGCAGTTTGAGAACAGGGGTTAACTATGGCTACACCTTC
few | TRBJ1-4 | TRBV27 | TRBD1 | CASSSAGQGLQKLFF | TGTGCCAGCAGTTCGGCGGGACAGGGGTTACAAAAACTGTTTTTT
once | TRBJ2-7 | TRBV10-1 | TRBD1 | CATSSGQGYEQYF | TGCGCCACGAGTTCGGGACAGGGCTACGAGCAGTACTTC
once | TRBJ2-5 | TRBV30 | . | CAWNLNGRETQYF | TGTGCCTGGAATTTAAACGGACGAGAGACCCAGTACTTC
. | TRBJ2-7 | TRBV7-2 | TRBD1 | CASSPRTGLDEQYF | TGTGCCAGCAGCCCGCGGACAGGGCTCGACGAGCAGTACTTC
. | TRBJ2-7 | TRBV28 | TRBD1 | CASREQGAKQYF | TGTGCCAGCAGGGAACAGGGGGCGAAGCAGTACTTC
. | TRBJ1-6 | TRBV6-5 | . | CASSPTYPNSPLHF | TGTGCCAGCAGTCCAACATACCCCAATTCACCCCTCCACTTT
. | TRBJ1-6 | TRBV19 | . | CATRGASNSPLHF | TGTGCCACCCGGGGCGCCAGCAATTCACCCCTCCACTTT
. | TRBJ2-3 | TRBV6-4 | . | CASSPLASTDTQYF | TGTGCCAGCAGCCCCCTAGCTAGCACAGATACGCAGTATTTT
. | TRBJ2-7 | TRBV29-1 | . | CSVEFGSYEQYF | TGCAGCGTTGAATTTGGGTCCTACGAGCAGTACTTC
. | TRBJ1-2 | TRBV28 | . | CASSPTATGRGGYTF | TGTGCCAGCAGTCCCACTGCCACAGGGAGGGGCGGCTACACCTTC
. | TRBJ1-1 | TRBV12-3/TRBV12-4 | . | CASSSEWDSEAFF | TGTGCCAGCAGTTCAGAATGGGACTCTGAAGCTTTCTTT
. | TRBJ1-5 | TRBV6-2/TRBV6-3 | . | CASSSISYQPQHF | TGTGCCAGCAGTTCGATAAGTTATCAGCCCCAGCATTTT
. | TRBJ1-4 | TRBV7-9 | . | CASSLGRVRANEKLFF | TGTGCCAGCAGCTTAGGCAGGGTTAGAGCTAATGAAAAACTGTTTTTT
. | TRBJ1-2 | TRBV7-3 | . | CASSFEGYYGYTF | TGTGCCAGCAGCTTTGAGGGTTACTATGGCTACACCTTC
few | TRBJ2-2 | TRBV13 | TRBD1 | CASSPDRGQTGELFF | TGTGCCAGCAGCCCGGACAGGGGGCAGACCGGGGAGCTGTTTTTT
. | TRBJ1-4 | TRBV19 | TRBD1 | CASSITGGSNEKLFF | TGTGCCAGTAGTATTACAGGGGGATCTAATGAAAAACTGTTTTTT
. | TRBJ2-7 | TRBV16 | . | CASSQSQGNYEQYF | TGTGCCAGCAGCCAATCCCAGGGGAACTACGAGCAGTACTTC
. | TRBJ2-3 | TRBV24-1 | TRBD2 | CATSDPSGARTQYF | TGTGCCACCAGTGATCCTAGCGGGGCCCGTACGCAGTATTTT
once | TRBJ2-7 | TRBV18 | TRBD1 | CASSPLDRGYEQYF | TGTGCCAGCTCACCCTTGGACAGGGGTTACGAGCAGTACTTC
. | TRBJ1-2 | TRBV10-2 | TRBD1 | CASSGGGTGTGIMFGYTF | TGCGCCAGCAGTGGAGGGGGGACAGGGACCGGGATTATGTTCGGCTACACCTTC
. | TRBJ1-2 | TRBV6-5 | . | CASSSDRPNGYTF | TGTGCCAGCAGTTCTGACAGGCCAAATGGCTACACCTTC
few | TRBJ2-5 | TRBV24-1 | . | CATSDPRATQEAQYF | TGTGCCACCAGTGACCCGAGGGCGACTCAAGAAGCCCAGTACTTC
. | TRBJ2-5 | TRBV7-8 | TRBD2 | CASSYPGLAGGETQYF | TGTGCCAGCAGCTACCCGGGACTAGCGGGAGGGGAGACCCAGTACTTC
once | TRBJ1-5 | TRBV6-2/TRBV6-3 | . | CASSLGLNQPQHF | TGTGCCAGCAGCCTGGGATTAAATCAGCCCCAGCATTTT
once | TRBJ2-5 | TRBV21-1 | . | CASRKPAGRETQYF | TGTGCCAGCAGGAAACCTGCGGGGAGGGAGACCCAGTACTTC
. | TRBJ1-2 | TRBV3-1/TRBV3-2 | . | CASTTSGDKYGYTF | TGTGCCAGCACCACTTCAGGGGATAAGTATGGCTACACCTTC
once | TRBJ1-2 | TRBV5-4 | . | CASSWDWWRVDYGYTF | TGTGCCAGCAGCTGGGATTGGTGGAGGGTAGACTATGGCTACACCTTC
. | TRBJ2-1 | TRBV19 | . | CARRLVHNEQFF | TGTGCCCGAAGACTAGTACACAATGAGCAGTTCTTC
once | TRBJ2-7 | TRBV5-5 | TRBD2 | CASSLASGTDEQYF | TGTGCCAGCAGCTTGGCTAGCGGGACCGACGAGCAGTACTTC
. | TRBJ2-7 | TRBV6-2/TRBV6-3 | . | CASSYDYEQYF | TGTGCCAGCAGTTACGACTACGAGCAGTACTTC
. | TRBJ1-1 | TRBV7-2 | . | CASSDRDLSGNTEAFF | TGTGCCAGCAGCGACCGGGACCTCAGCGGGAACACTGAAGCTTTCTTT
. | TRBJ2-1 | TRBV6-5 | . | CASSPQGTFYNEQFF | TGTGCCAGCAGTCCACAGGGGACTTTCTACAATGAGCAGTTCTTC
. | TRBJ1-3 | TRBV28 | . | CASSFPRGESSGNTIYF | TGTGCCAGCAGTTTTCCCCGAGGGGAGAGCTCTGGAAACACCATATATTTT
. | TRBJ2-2 | TRBV5-1 | . | CASSALGGTGELFF | TGCGCCAGCAGCGCCCTTGGGGGGACCGGGGAGCTGTTTTTT
. | TRBJ1-5 | TRBV28 | . | CASRSTGNSPQHF | TGTGCCAGCAGGAGTACAGGGAATTCGCCCCAGCATTTT
. | TRBJ2-7 | TRBV25-1 | TRBD2 | CASSESGLAGAEQYF | TGTGCCAGCAGTGAATCCGGACTAGCGGGAGCCGAGCAGTACTTC